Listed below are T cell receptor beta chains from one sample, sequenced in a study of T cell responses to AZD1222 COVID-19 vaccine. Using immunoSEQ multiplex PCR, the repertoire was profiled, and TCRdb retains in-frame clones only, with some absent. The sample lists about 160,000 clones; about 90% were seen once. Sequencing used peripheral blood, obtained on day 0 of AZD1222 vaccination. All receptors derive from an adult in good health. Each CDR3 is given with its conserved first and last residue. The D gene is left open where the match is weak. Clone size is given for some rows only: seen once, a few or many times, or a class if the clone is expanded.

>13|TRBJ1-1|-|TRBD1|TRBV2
TGTGCCAGCAGTGAAGAGGGACAGGGGAAGGCTTTCTTT
CASSEEGQGKAFF
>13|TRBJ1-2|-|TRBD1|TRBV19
TGTGCCAGTGGGGACAGGGCTAACTATGGCTACACCTTC
CASGDRANYGYTF
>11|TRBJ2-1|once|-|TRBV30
TGTGCCTGGAGAGATAGCCCTGAGCAGTTCTTC
CAWRDSPEQFF
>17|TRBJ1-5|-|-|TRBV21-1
TGTGCCAGCAGCAAAGGATCGTGGCCCAGCACCTATCAGCCCCAGCATTTT
CASSKGSWPSTYQPQHF
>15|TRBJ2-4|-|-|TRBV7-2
TGTGCCAGCAGCTTAGGACAGCCCGCCAAAAACATTCAGTACTTC
CASSLGQPAKNIQYF
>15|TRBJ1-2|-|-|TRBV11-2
TGTGCCAGCAGCTCGGGGCGGGGGGCGAACTATGGCTACACCTTC
CASSSGRGANYGYTF
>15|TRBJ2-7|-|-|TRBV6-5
TGTGCCAGCATTTCCTGGGGATCTGGATCCTACGAGCAGTACTTC
CASISWGSGSYEQYF
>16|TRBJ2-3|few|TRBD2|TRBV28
TGTGCCAGCAGGGAAATACAGACTAGCGCCCCAGATACGCAGTATTTT
CASREIQTSAPDTQYF
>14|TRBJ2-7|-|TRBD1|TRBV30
TGTGCCTGGAGTCCCGGGACAGGGGCTGCCGAGCAGTACTTC
CAWSPGTGAAEQYF
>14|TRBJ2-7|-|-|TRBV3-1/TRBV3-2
TGTGCCAGCAGCCTACTCGGGGATTCCTACGAGCAGTACTTC
CASSLLGDSYEQYF
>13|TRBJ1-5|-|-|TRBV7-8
TGTGCCAGCAGCTTATCACGGGAACAGCCCCAGCATTTT
CASSLSREQPQHF
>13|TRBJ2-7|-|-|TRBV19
TGTGCGAGTCGCGAGGGCGGATCCTACGAGCAGTACTTC
CASREGGSYEQYF
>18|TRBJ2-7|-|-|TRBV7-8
TGTGCCAGCAGCTTAGCCCCCCGGTTAATCCAGGAAAGGTACGAGCAGTACTTC
CASSLAPRLIQERYEQYF
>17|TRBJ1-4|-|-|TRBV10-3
TGTGCCATCAGTGAGTCGAGGGGGGGTGCAACTAATGAAAAACTGTTTTTT
CAISESRGGATNEKLFF
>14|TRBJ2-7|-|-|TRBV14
TGTGCCAGCAGCCAATCTCAGACACCGGGTGGGCAGTACTTC
CASSQSQTPGGQYF
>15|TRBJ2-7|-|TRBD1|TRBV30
TGTGCCTGGAGGGGAGGGACAGGGGGTTCCTACGAGCAGTACTTC
CAWRGGTGGSYEQYF
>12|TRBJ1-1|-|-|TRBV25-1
TGTGCCAGCAGTGAAAATGTAGAGTCGGCTTTCTTT
CASSENVESAFF
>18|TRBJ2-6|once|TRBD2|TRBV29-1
TGCAGCGGCCGCGGGGGGGGAACTAGTATCTCTGGGGCCAACGTCCTGACTTTC
CSGRGGGTSISGANVLTF
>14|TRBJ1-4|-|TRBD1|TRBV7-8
TGTGCCAGCAGCAGCCGGGACAGGATAGAAAAACTGTTTTTT
CASSSRDRIEKLFF
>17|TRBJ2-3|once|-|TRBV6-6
TGTGCCAGCAGTCCGACCAGGGGAGGACCCAGCACAGATACGCAGTATTTT
CASSPTRGGPSTDTQYF
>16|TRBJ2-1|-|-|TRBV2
TGTGCCAGCAGTGAAGAGGGGACGGGGACCTACAATGAGCAGTTCTTC
CASSEEGTGTYNEQFF
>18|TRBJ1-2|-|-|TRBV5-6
TGTGCCAGCAGCTTTGAACCCCGGAAAGCTAGCAAAAACTATGGCTACACCTTC
CASSFEPRKASKNYGYTF
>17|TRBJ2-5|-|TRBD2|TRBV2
TGTGCCAGCAGTGAAGCCCTAGCGGGGGGTCAACAAGAGACCCAGTACTTC
CASSEALAGGQQETQYF
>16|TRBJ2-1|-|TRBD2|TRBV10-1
TGCGCCAGCAGTGACCAAGCGGGAGTAAGTAGGAATGAGCAGTTCTTC
CASSDQAGVSRNEQFF
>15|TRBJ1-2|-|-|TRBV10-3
TGTGCCATCAGTGATTGGGACAACCACCTCTATGGCTACACCTTC
CAISDWDNHLYGYTF
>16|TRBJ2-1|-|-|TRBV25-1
TGTGCCAGCAGTTCTGGGGGGGGCGCATTATCCAATGAGCAGTTCTTC
CASSSGGGALSNEQFF
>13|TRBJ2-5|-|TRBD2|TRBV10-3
TGTGCCAGCGGGGGGCCCCTCCAAGAGACCCAGTACTTC
CASGGPLQETQYF
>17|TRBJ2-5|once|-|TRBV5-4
TGTGCCAGCAGCCGTACAACCGGACAGCTACTCCAAGAGACCCAGTACTTC
CASSRTTGQLLQETQYF
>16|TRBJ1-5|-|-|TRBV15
TGTGCCACCAGCAGAGAGCTGGGACTTGGCAATCAGCCCCAGCATTTT
CATSRELGLGNQPQHF
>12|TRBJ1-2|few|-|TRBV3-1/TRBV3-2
TGTGCCAGCAGCCAAGGGGCGGCTCGGAACACCTTC
CASSQGAARNTF
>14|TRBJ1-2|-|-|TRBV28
TGTGCCAGCAGTTTGGTGGAAGCTAACTATGGCTACACCTTC
CASSLVEANYGYTF
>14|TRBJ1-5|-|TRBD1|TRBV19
TGTGCCAGTCGTAGACAGGGGGAAAATCAGCCCCAGCATTTT
CASRRQGENQPQHF
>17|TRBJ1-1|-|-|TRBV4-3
TGCGCCAGCAGCCAAGATATAGATGGCTCCTTGGGAGCTGAAGCTTTCTTT
CASSQDIDGSLGAEAFF
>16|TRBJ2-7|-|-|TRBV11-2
TGTGCCAGCAGCTTAGATTTGACAGAGTACCCCCTTGAGCAGTACTTC
CASSLDLTEYPLEQYF
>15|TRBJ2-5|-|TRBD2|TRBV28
TGTGCCAGCAGTCCCACTAGCGGGAGAGGGGAGACCCAGTACTTC
CASSPTSGRGETQYF
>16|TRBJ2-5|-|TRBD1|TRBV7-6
TGTGCCAGCAGCTCACCGACAGGGGAGATCCAAGAGACCCAGTACTTC
CASSSPTGEIQETQYF
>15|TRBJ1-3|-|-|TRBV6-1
TGTGCCAGCAGTGAAGCTAAGGCGGCCGGAAACACCATATATTTT
CASSEAKAAGNTIYF
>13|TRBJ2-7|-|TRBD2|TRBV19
TGTGCCAGCACGGGTAGCGGGGCCTACGAGCAGTACTTC
CASTGSGAYEQYF
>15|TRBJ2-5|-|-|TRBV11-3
TGTGCCAGCAGCCCGCGGGACTCCCCGAGGGAGACCCAGTACTTC
CASSPRDSPRETQYF
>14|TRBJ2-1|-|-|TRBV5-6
TGTGCCAGCAGCTCCCTATGGAATCACAATGAGCAGTTCTTC
CASSSLWNHNEQFF
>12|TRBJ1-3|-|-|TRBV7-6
TGTGCCAGCAGCCCCGAAGGGGGCACCATATATTTT
CASSPEGGTIYF